The 12 T cell receptor beta chains in this list originate from one sample, sequenced in a study of regulatory T cells in long-lasting Graves disease. The time point denotes: persistent/refractory GD, antithyroid drugs over 5 years with positive TRAb. The authors made the TCR library using RNA they extracted from PBMCs. Arm-PCR of CDR3 regions and iRepertoire HTBI primers were used to build TCR beta libraries. TCRdb reanalysed the multiplex PCR reads using MiXCR and keeps one entry per CDR3 protein. The data show roughly 300,000 distinct CDR3 sequences, with 22% seen just once and just over 55% held by the top ten. The starting material was peripheral blood mononuclear cells (PBMCs), obtained when the disease was refractory, from a patient treated with antithyroid drugs. The receptors stem from a female donor with Graves disease.

This clonotype was seen more than once but under ten times. The CDR3 DNA is TGTGCCAGCAGCCTGACAGGGTTCTCGGGCGAGCAGTACTTC. It codes for CASSLTGFSGEQYF. The V and J genes are TRBV27 and TRBJ2-7, with 7 bases that match TRBD1. Unmatched junction bases numbered 11, after V lost 6 bases and J lost 6 bases. The CDR3 runs to 14 residues. Germline loops: CDR1 MNHEY, CDR2 SMNVEV (reference sequence).

This clonotype was observed a handful of times. The chain joins TRBV19 to TRBJ2-7; 13 bases match TRBD2. J lost 5 bases, V lost 4 bases, and 8 bases had no gene match. Germline-derived CDR1 and CDR2 are LNHDA and SQIVND (reference sequence). The CDR3 covers 16 residues. CDR3 coding DNA: TGTGCCAGTAGTACCACACTAGCGGGAGGGTCGGACGAGCAGTACTTC. Translation gives CASSTTLAGGSDEQYF.

This clonotype was observed a handful of times. V and J are TRBV28 and TRBJ2-7, with no clear D. The CDR3 is 14 residues long. V lost 8 bases to trimming and J lost 1 base, with 15 bases between them. Germline V lookup: CDR1 MDHEN, CDR2 SYDVKM. The CDR3 DNA sequence: TGTGCCAGCGAGGAAAGGCTATCATCCTACGAGCAGTACTTC. Its translation is CASEERLSSYEQYF.

This clonotype was seen at least ten times. This rearrangement joins TRBV28 to TRBJ2-2; D tentatively fits TRBD1 or TRBD2 (7 bases each). Trimming stripped 6 bases from V and 5 bases from J, with 22 bases between. The CDR3 spans 17 residues. The V gene's germline CDR1 is MDHEN and CDR2 SYDVKM. For the CDR3, the DNA is TGTGCCAGCAGAGGGACAGAAGGCGGGAGTAAGACCGGGGAGCTGTTTTTT. Protein sequence: CASRGTEGGSKTGELFF.

This clonotype was counted many times. The chain combines TRBV28 with TRBJ2-7; the D call may be TRBD1 or TRBD2 (5 bases each). V dropped 3 bases and J dropped 0 bases, with 9 bases sitting between them. Germline V CDR1 and CDR2: MDHEN, SYDVKM. The CDR3 contains 14 residues. CDR3 amino acids: CASSFGTSSYEQYF. The DNA for the CDR3 is TGTGCCAGCAGTTTTGGGACGTCCTCCTACGAGCAGTACTTC.

The chain is built from TRBV19 and TRBJ1-1; 11 bases map to TRBD1. CDR1 and CDR2 (germline): LNHDA, SQIVND (reference sequence). The V gene end was trimmed by 6 bases and the J gene end by 0 bases; junction bases not matched to a gene: 9. The length of the CDR3 is 17 residues. CDR3 residues: CASRRTGGAGMNTEAFF. The CDR3 bases are TGTGCCAGTAGAAGGACAGGGGGCGCGGGGATGAACACTGAAGCTTTCTTT.

This clonotype was observed once. The chain recombines TRBV6-1 with TRBJ2-7; D ambiguous. V was trimmed by 6 bases and J by 2 bases, leaving 23 bases between them. The CDR3 is made up of 17 amino acids. Germline lookup yields CDR1 MNHNS and CDR2 SASEGT. The CDR3 is CASSYLGFAHPTYEQYF. CDR3 coding DNA: TGTGCCAGCAGCTATCTCGGGTTCGCACACCCTACCTACGAGCAGTACTTC.

This chain links TRBV7-2 with TRBJ1-4, with D perhaps matching TRBD1 (5 bases). Germline CDR1 SGHTA, CDR2 FQGNSA. The CDR3 is 17 amino acids. Trimming pared 4 bases from V and 8 bases from J, leaving 23 bases between. This CDR3 is CASSSPGLRGAGEKLFF. The CDR3 nucleotides are TGTGCCAGCAGCTCCCCGGGTTTGAGGGGCGCGGGAGAAAAACTGTTTTTT.

This clonotype has more than one count but fewer than ten. The gene calls are TRBV13 and TRBJ1-6, with D hard to call. V shed 0 bases and J shed 11 bases, with 14 bases lying between them. Germline V gene lookup returns CDR1 PRHDT and CDR2 FYEKMQ (reference sequence). CDR3 length: 15 amino acids. The CDR3 region is CASSLGKGRITPLHF. Here the CDR3 DNA reads TGTGCCAGCAGCTTAGGAAAAGGACGGATCACACCCCTCCACTTT.

This clonotype was detected only a few times. The CDR3 here is CASSLEQGGQPQHF. The CDR3 region has the DNA TGTGCCAGCAGTTTAGAACAGGGAGGCCAGCCCCAGCATTTT. The chain has TRBV12-3 or TRBV12-4 and TRBJ1-5, with D possibly TRBD1 on 6 matching bases. Trimming removed 1 base at V and 7 bases at J, with 11 bases between. CDR3 size: 14 residues.

This sequence joins TRBV5-1 and TRBJ1-1, with TRBD1 matching 7 bases. CDR1 is SGHRS and CDR2 is YFSETQ in the germline V gene. The CDR3 is made up of 15 amino acids. Losses at the gene ends were 4 bases for V and 1 base for J; bases not matched to a gene: 7. As DNA, the CDR3 is TGCGCCAGCAGCGACCAGGGACAGCCGAACACTGAAGCTTTCTTT. This translates into CASSDQGQPNTEAFF.

A few counts support this clonotype. The rearrangement uses TRBV2 and TRBJ1-3; D uncertain. This CDR3 region has 11 residues. Germline lookup yields CDR1 SNHLY and CDR2 FYNNEI. Trimming left V 9 bases short and J 3 bases short, with 6 bases between. CDR3 bases: TGTGCCAGTGAGAGTGGAAACACCATATATTTT. Translation: CASESGNTIYF.